This T cell receptor (beta chain) was identified in a study of T-cell memory formation after mild COVID-19. 5'RACE primed at constant segments yielded TCR alpha and TCR beta cDNA libraries bearing sample barcodes and UMIs. TCRdb reprocessed the 5' RACE reads via MiXCR and lists one record per CDR3 protein. The table lists just over 60,000 distinct CDR3 sequences, less than 9.5% of them singletons. The V segment lost 4 bases and the J segment 1 base; nucleotides outside the gene matches: 7. The CDR3 runs to 16 residues. Germline V gene lookup returns CDR1 SEHNR and CDR2 FQNEAQ (reference sequence). This clonotype was seen a handful of times. Its antigen is not known. Study findings and constraints: Some SARS-CoV-2-responding clones were already detected in memory before infection. Day 15 to 85 contracting clones showed balanced CD4/CD8; later expanders leaned CD4+.

The V and J genes are TRBV7-9 and TRBJ2-5, with 9 bases that match TRBD1. The sequencing sample was made of PBMCs or a T cell subset sorted from them (not recorded which). The origin of this receptor is a man younger than 35 who had mild COVID-19 (a few samples of this study predate the infection). Cell type and time point are not known. Here the CDR3 reads CASSSLGQGIQETQYF. CDR3 DNA sequence: TGTGCCAGCAGCTCCCTGGGACAGGGTATCCAAGAGACCCAGTACTTC.